These T cell receptor beta chains were read from a single sample in a study of shared clonotypes between healthy human individuals. Sequenced by immunoSEQ multiplex PCR; TCRdb stores in-frame clones only, minus some. The sample contains about 1.5 million clones, roughly 97% of which appear only once. The sequencing input was naive CD4+ T cells sorted from blood. The receptor source for this set is a man aged 25-45 years in good health. Each CDR3 is given with its conserved first and last residue. D genes are given only for firm matches. Only some rows state a clone size, as once, few, many or a class for expanded clones.

abundance	d_gene	v_gene	j_gene	CDR3nt	CDR3aa
NA	TRBD2	TRBV9	TRBJ2-7	TGTGCCAGCAGCCCCGGACTAGCGGGCCGTTTGAACGAGCAGTACTTC	CASSPGLAGRLNEQYF
NA	NA	TRBV9	TRBJ2-6	TGTGCCAGCAGCGTAGTAGGTGGTGGTTCTGGGGCCAACGTCCTGACTTTC	CASSVVGGGSGANVLTF
once	NA	TRBV28	TRBJ1-5	TGTGCCAGCAGTTTACTGGCGGGTTTCCGAAATCAGCCCCAGCATTTT	CASSLLAGFRNQPQHF
NA	NA	TRBV28	TRBJ2-2	TGTGCCAGCAGTTTATCAGGGACCGGGGAGCTGTTTTTT	CASSLSGTGELFF
NA	TRBD1	TRBV30	TRBJ1-1	TGTGCCTGGTCTGGACAGGGGGACACTGAAGCTTTCTTT	CAWSGQGDTEAFF
NA	TRBD1	TRBV13	TRBJ2-3	TGTGCCAGCAGCTATGGGACAGGGGGACATACGCAGTATTTT	CASSYGTGGHTQYF
NA	NA	TRBV27	TRBJ2-3	TGTGCCAGCAGTTTACGGACAGCACAAGATACGCAGTATTTT	CASSLRTAQDTQYF
NA	TRBD2	TRBV14	TRBJ2-3	TGTGCCACCATGACTAGCGGGAGTGATACGCAGTATTTT	CATMTSGSDTQYF
NA	NA	TRBV20-1	TRBJ2-5	TGCAGTGCTCGTGGCCCTGACCTGTACTTC	CSARGPDLYF
NA	NA	TRBV2	TRBJ2-1	TGTGCCAGCAGTCCCGACAGTTACAATGAGCAGTTCTTC	CASSPDSYNEQFF
NA	NA	TRBV5-5	TRBJ1-1	TGTGCCAGCAGCGCCCAGCTGAACACTGAAGCTTTCTTT	CASSAQLNTEAFF
NA	NA	TRBV29-1	TRBJ2-5	TGCAGCGTTGAAAGTCCCTCGGGGGCTGAGACCCAGTACTTC	CSVESPSGAETQYF
NA	NA	TRBV5-5	TRBJ1-1	TGTGCCAGCAGCTTGGTCAGATTGAACACTGAAGCTTTCTTT	CASSLVRLNTEAFF
NA	NA	TRBV9	TRBJ1-1	TGTGCCAGCAGCGTAGACTGGGGCTTGAACACTGAAGCTTTCTTT	CASSVDWGLNTEAFF
NA	TRBD1	TRBV5-4	TRBJ2-5	TGTGCCAGCAGCACAACGCAGGGGGCTGTTGAGACCCAGTACTTC	CASSTTQGAVETQYF
NA	NA	TRBV23-1	TRBJ2-3	TGCGCCAGCAGTCAGAAAGGGGATACGCAGTATTTT	CASSQKGDTQYF
NA	TRBD2	TRBV10-2	TRBJ2-7	TGCGCCATCTCGAGGCTAGCGGGAGGTGACGAGCAGTACTTC	CAISRLAGGDEQYF
NA	NA	TRBV7-9	TRBJ2-3	TGTGCCAGCAGCTTAGCGTCAAATACGCAGTATTTT	CASSLASNTQYF
NA	NA	TRBV25-1	TRBJ2-5	TGTGCCAGCAGTGAATATATGGGCACGGAGACCCAGTACTTC	CASSEYMGTETQYF
NA	TRBD1	TRBV7-6	TRBJ2-7	TGTGCCAGCAGCCAAGGGACAGGGGAAAGAGAGCAGTACTTC	CASSQGTGEREQYF
once	NA	TRBV10-3	TRBJ2-1	TGTGCCATCAGTCAAGGGGGGGACTTCAACAATGAGCAGTTCTTC	CAISQGGDFNNEQFF
NA	NA	TRBV7-6	TRBJ1-4	TGTGCCAGCAGCTCGACCCTAGCAGGTGAAAAACTGTTTTTT	CASSSTLAGEKLFF
NA	TRBD1	TRBV7-2	TRBJ1-2	TGTGCCAGCAGCTCCGGGACAGGGGCGTTCACCTCGGGCTACACCTTC	CASSSGTGAFTSGYTF
NA	TRBD1	TRBV19	TRBJ1-5	TGTGCCAGTAGTAACTTGGACAGGGGACACAGCAATCAGCCCCAGCATTTT	CASSNLDRGHSNQPQHF
NA	NA	TRBV25-1	TRBJ2-3	TGTGCCAGCAGTGATCCGGCCCAAGTGGTAGATACGCAGTATTTT	CASSDPAQVVDTQYF
NA	TRBD2	TRBV18	TRBJ2-7	TGTGCCAGCTCACCACGACAGCATCCCATGGCGGCAACAGCGGGAGTGACAACCTACGAGCAGTACTTC	CASSPRQHPMAATAGVTTYEQYF
once	NA	TRBV15	TRBJ1-1	TGTGCCACCAGCTTGGGGGGCGGGAACACTGAAGCTTTCTTT	CATSLGGGNTEAFF
once	NA	TRBV21-1	TRBJ1-4	TGTGCCAGCAGCAACCTCCCACCGGGACATAATAGCCAACGACTGTTTTTT	CASSNLPPGHNSQRLFF
NA	TRBD2	TRBV9	TRBJ2-5	TGTGCCAGCAGCGCTAGCGGGAGAGCGGAGACCCAGTACTTC	CASSASGRAETQYF
NA	NA	TRBV18	TRBJ2-4	TGTGCCAGCTCACCATTGTCCAGGGGGGTTAGTGGAAACATTCAGTACTTC	CASSPLSRGVSGNIQYF
NA	NA	TRBV10-3	TRBJ2-7	TGTGCCATCAGTGAAGACAGGAGAGCCTACGAGCAGTACTTC	CAISEDRRAYEQYF
NA	NA	TRBV7-6	TRBJ2-7	TGTGCCAGCAGCTTAACGGGAATAGCGGTTCCCGAGCAGTACTTC	CASSLTGIAVPEQYF
NA	NA	TRBV5-6	TRBJ1-5	TGTGCCAGCAGCACGCGGGCCCCCAATCAGCCCCAGCATTTT	CASSTRAPNQPQHF
NA	NA	TRBV28	TRBJ2-7	TGTGCCAGCAGTGGAGCCTACGAGCAGTACTTC	CASSGAYEQYF
few	TRBD1	TRBV27	TRBJ1-5	TGTGCCAGCAGTCAAAGGACAGGGAATCAGCCCCAGCATTTT	CASSQRTGNQPQHF
NA	NA	TRBV7-2	TRBJ2-3	TGTGCCAGCAGCCCCACTCGGGGAAGCACAGATACGCAGTATTTT	CASSPTRGSTDTQYF
NA	NA	TRBV28	TRBJ2-7	TGTGCCAGCAGTTTCCTAACAAAGGAGTATACCTACGAGCAGTACTTC	CASSFLTKEYTYEQYF
NA	NA	TRBV9	TRBJ1-3	TGTGCCAGCAGCGTAGTTGAGGGGATGGGAAACACCATATATTTT	CASSVVEGMGNTIYF
once	NA	TRBV27	TRBJ2-1	TGTGCCAGCAGTGAGCCCCCGGCAGGGTGGAAGTTCTTC	CASSEPPAGWKFF
NA	TRBD2	TRBV29-1	TRBJ2-1	TGCAGCGCGCTCGGGCTAGCGGGCAATGAGCAGTTCTTC	CSALGLAGNEQFF
NA	NA	TRBV5-4	TRBJ2-1	TGTGCCAGCAGCTTGCGGGGAAACAAGAATGAGCAGTTCTTC	CASSLRGNKNEQFF
once	NA	TRBV5-1	TRBJ1-1	TGCGCCAGCAGCTTGACGGGGGGTGAAGCTTTCTTT	CASSLTGGEAFF
once	NA	TRBV28	TRBJ1-1	TGTGCCAGCACCCATCTCGCGGGGCGGACTGAAGCTTTCTTT	CASTHLAGRTEAFF
NA	NA	TRBV5-6	TRBJ2-5	TGTGCCAGCAGCTTGGCGGGAGATCGAGAGACCCAGTACTTC	CASSLAGDRETQYF
NA	NA	TRBV4-3	TRBJ2-3	TGCGCCAGCAGCCAAGATGCGGCGGGAAGGATCACAGATACGCAGTATTTT	CASSQDAAGRITDTQYF
NA	TRBD1	TRBV2	TRBJ1-2	TGTGCCAGCAGTAGGGACAGCTCGAATGGCTACACCTTC	CASSRDSSNGYTF
NA	NA	TRBV6-5	TRBJ2-1	TGTGCCAGCAGTTCTGGCGCTTTATGGTATAATGAGCAGTTCTTC	CASSSGALWYNEQFF
NA	NA	TRBV7-2	TRBJ2-7	TGTGCCAGCAGCAGAAACACGATGCGCTACGAGCAGTACTTC	CASSRNTMRYEQYF
NA	TRBD2	TRBV7-7	TRBJ2-5	TGTGCCAGCAGCTTAGTTGTAGCGGGAGAGACCCAGTACTTC	CASSLVVAGETQYF
NA	NA	TRBV7-9	TRBJ2-5	TGTGCCAGCAGCCGCCTCCGACACGAGGAGACCCAGTACTTC	CASSRLRHEETQYF
NA	NA	TRBV7-2	TRBJ2-2	TGTGCCAGCAGCCCCCAGATCGTGCAGCGGGTAAACACCGGGGAGCTGTTTTTT	CASSPQIVQRVNTGELFF
NA	NA	TRBV5-6	TRBJ2-3	TGTGCCAGCAGCTTACCTAGCACAGATACGCAGTATTTT	CASSLPSTDTQYF
NA	NA	TRBV7-2	TRBJ2-7	TGTGCCAGCAGCCCTCTGAGGAGGGGTCGGGAGCGGAGCTACGAGCAGTACTTC	CASSPLRRGRERSYEQYF
NA	TRBD1	TRBV28	TRBJ2-7	TGTGCCAGTTCTCCGGGACAGGGGGCGTACGAGCAGTACTTC	CASSPGQGAYEQYF
NA	NA	TRBV5-1	TRBJ2-2	TGCGCCAGCAGCTTGGGAACAACCGGGGAGCTGTTTTTT	CASSLGTTGELFF